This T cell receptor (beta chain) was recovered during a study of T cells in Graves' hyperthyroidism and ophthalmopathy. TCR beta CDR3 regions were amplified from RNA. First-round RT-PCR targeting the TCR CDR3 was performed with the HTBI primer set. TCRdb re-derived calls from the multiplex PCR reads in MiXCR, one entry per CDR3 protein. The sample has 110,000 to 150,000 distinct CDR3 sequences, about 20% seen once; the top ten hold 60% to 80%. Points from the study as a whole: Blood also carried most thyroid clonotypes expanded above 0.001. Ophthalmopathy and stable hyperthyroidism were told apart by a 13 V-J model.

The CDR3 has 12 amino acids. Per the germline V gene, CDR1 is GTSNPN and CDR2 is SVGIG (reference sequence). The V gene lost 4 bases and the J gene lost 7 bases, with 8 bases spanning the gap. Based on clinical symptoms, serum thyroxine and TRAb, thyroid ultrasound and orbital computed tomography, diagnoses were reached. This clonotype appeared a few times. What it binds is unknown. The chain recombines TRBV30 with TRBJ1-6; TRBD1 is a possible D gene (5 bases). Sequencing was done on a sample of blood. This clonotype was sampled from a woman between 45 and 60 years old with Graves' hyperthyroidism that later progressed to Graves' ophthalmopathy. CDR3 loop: CAWTQGNSPLHF. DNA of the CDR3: TGTGCCTGGACCCAGGGAAATTCACCCCTCCACTTT. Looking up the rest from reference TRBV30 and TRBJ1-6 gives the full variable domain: SQTIHQWPATLVQPVGSPLSLECTVEGTSNPNLYWYRQAAGRGLQLLFYSVGIGQISSEVPQNLSASRPQDRQFILSSKKLLLSDSGFYLCAWTQGNSPLHFGNGTRLTVT.